This TCR beta chain was sequenced during a study of cytomegalovirus exposure and HLA in healthy donors. The assay was immunoSEQ multiplex PCR, and TCRdb's table has in-frame clones only and misses some. The table records 90,000 to 110,000 clones, about 85% of them present only once. The TCR sequence derives from a woman between 18 and 29 years old in good health and CMV-seropositive. Specimen: PBMCs.

Here the CDR3 reads CASSLESPGRGYGYTF. The DNA of the CDR3 is TGTGCCAGCAGCTTAGAGAGCCCGGGGCGGGGCTATGGCTACACCTTC. The V call is TRBV7-9, the J call TRBJ1-2; TRBD1 might be the D (5 bases). There are 16 residues in the CDR3. The germline V gene has CDR1 SEHNR and CDR2 FQNEAQ (reference sequence). Trimming pared 1 base from V and 4 bases from J, leaving 16 bases between.